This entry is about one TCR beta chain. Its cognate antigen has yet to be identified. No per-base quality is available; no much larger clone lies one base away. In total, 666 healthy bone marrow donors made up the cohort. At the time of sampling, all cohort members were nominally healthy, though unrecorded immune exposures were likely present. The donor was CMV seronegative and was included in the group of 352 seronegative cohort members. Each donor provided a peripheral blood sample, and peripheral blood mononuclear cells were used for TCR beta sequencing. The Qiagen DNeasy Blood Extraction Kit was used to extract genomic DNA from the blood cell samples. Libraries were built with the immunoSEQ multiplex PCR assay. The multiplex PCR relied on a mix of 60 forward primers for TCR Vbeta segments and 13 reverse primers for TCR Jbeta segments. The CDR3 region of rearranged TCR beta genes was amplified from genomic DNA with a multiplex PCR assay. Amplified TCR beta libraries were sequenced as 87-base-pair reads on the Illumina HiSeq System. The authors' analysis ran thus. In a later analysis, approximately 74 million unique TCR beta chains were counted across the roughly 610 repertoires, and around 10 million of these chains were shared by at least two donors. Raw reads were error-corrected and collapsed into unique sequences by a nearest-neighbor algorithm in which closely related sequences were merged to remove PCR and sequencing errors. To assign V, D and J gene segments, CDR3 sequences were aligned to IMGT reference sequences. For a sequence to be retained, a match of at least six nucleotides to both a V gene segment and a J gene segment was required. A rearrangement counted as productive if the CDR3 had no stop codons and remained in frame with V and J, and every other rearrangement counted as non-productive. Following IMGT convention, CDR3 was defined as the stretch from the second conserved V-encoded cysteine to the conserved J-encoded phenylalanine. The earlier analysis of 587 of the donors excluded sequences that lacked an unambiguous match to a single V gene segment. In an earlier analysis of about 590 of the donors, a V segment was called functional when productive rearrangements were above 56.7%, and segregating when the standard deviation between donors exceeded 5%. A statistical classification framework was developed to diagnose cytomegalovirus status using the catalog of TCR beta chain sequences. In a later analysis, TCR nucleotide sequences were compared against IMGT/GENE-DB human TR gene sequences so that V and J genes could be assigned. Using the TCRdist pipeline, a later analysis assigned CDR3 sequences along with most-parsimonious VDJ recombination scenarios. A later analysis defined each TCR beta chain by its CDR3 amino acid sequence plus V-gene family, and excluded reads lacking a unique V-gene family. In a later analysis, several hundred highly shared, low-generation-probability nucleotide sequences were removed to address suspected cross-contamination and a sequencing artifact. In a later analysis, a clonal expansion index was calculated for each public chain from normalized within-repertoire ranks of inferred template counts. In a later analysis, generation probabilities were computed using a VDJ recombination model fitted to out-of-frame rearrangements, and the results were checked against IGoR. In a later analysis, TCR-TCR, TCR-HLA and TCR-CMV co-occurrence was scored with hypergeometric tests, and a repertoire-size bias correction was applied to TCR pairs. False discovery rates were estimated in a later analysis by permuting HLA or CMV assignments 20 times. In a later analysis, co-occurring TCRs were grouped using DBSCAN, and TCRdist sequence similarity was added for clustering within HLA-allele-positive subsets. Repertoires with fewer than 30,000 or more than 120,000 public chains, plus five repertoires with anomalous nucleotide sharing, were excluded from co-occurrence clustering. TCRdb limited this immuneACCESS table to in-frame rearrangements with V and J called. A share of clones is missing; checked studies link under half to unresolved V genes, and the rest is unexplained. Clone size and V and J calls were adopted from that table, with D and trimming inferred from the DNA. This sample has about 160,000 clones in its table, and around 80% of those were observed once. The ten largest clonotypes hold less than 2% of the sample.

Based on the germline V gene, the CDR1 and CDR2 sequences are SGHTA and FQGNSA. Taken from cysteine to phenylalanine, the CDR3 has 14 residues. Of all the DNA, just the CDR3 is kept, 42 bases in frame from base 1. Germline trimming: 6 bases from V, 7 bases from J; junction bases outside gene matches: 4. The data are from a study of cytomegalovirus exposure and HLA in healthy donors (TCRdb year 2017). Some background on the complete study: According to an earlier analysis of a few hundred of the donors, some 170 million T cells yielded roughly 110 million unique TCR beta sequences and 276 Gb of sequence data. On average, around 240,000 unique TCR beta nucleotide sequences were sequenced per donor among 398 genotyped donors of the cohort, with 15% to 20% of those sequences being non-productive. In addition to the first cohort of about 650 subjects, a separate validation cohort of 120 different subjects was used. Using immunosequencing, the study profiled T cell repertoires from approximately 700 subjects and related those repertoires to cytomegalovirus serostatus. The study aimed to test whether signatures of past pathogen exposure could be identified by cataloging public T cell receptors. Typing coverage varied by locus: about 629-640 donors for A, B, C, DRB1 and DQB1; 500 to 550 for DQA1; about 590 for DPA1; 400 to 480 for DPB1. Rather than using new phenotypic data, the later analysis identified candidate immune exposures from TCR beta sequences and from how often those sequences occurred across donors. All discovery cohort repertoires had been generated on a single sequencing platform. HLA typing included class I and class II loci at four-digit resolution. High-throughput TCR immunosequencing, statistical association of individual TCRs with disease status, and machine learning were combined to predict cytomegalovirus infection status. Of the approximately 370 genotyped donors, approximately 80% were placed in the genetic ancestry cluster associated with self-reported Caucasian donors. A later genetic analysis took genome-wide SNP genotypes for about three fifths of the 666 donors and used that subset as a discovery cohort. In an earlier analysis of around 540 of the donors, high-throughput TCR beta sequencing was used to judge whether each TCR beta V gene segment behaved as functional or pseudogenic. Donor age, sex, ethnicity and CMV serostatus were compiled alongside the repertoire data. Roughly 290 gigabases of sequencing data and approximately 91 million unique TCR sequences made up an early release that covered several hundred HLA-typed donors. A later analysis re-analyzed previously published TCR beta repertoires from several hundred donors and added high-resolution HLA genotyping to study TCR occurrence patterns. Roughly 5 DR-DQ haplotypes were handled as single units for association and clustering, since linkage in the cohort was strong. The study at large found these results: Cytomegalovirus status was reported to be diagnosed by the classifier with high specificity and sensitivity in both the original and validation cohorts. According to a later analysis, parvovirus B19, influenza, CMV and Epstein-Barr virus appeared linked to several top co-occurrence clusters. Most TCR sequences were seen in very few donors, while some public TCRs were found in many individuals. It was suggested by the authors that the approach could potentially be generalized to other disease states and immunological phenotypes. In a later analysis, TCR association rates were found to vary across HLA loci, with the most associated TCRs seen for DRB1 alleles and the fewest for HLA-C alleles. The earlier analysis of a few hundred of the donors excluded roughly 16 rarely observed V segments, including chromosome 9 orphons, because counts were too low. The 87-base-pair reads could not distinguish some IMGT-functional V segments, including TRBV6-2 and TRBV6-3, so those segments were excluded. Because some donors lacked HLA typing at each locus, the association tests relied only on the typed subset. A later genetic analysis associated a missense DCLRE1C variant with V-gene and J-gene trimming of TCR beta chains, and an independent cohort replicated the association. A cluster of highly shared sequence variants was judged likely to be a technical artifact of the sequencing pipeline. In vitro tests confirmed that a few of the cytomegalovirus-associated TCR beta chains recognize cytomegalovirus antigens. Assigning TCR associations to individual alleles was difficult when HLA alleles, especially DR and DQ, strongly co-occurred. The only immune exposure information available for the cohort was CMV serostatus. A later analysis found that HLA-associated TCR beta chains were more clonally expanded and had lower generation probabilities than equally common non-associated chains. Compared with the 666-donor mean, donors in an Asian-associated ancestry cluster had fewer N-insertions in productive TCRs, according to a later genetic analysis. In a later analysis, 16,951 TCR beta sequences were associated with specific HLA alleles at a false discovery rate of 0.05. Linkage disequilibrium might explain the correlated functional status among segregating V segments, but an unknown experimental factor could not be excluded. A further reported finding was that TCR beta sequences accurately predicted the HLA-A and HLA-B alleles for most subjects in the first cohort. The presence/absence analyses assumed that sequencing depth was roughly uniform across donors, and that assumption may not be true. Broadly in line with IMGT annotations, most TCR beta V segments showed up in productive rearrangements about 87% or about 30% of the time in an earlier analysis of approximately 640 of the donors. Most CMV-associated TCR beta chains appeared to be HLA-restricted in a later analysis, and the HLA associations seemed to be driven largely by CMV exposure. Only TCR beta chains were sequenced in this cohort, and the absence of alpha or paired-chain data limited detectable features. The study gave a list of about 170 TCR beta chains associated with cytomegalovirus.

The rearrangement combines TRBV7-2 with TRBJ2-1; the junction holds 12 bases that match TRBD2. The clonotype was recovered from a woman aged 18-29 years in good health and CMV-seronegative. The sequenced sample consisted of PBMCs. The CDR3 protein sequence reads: CASRASGGANEQFF. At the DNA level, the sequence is TGTGCCAGCAGAGCTAGCGGGGGGGCGAATGAGCAGTTCTTC.